This TCR beta chain originates from a study of Ad26.COV2.S vaccination and SARS-CoV-2 variants. Study outcomes and limitations: Reportedly, spike-specific CD8+ and CD4+ T cell responses achieved substantial breadth once vaccination had taken place.

TCRdb's table, derived via immunoSEQ multiplex PCR, lists solely in-frame clones and lacks some. The table lists hundreds of thousands of clones, around 90% of them singletons. Indicated treatment: around 19 received Ad26.COV2.S at low or high dose, single or two shots; about 5 received placebo; per-sample allocation not given. Day 63 after the first injection of vaccine or placebo was the sampling time. The administered vaccine (an Ad26 vector) expressed Wuhan-strain SARS-CoV-2 spike. Worth noting for this clone: The antigen is unknown.

This CDR3 region has 15 residues. Trimming removed 3 bases from V and 7 bases from J; junction bases left unmatched: 10. CDR1 is SGHTS and CDR2 is YDEGEE in the germline V gene. The material sequenced was peripheral blood, taken in a trial of Ad26.COV2.S vaccine versus placebo. The V call is TRBV5-8, the J call TRBJ1-5, with 7 bases identical to TRBD1. This clonotype was sampled from a person between 18 and 59 years old who received the Ad26.COV2.S COVID-19 vaccine or a placebo. This CDR3 is CASSYRGGRGQPQHF. DNA for the CDR3: TGTGCCAGCAGCTACCGAGGGGGCCGGGGGCAGCCCCAGCATTTT.